One sample yielded the 29 T cell receptor beta chains listed below, sequenced in a study of CD8 T cells in ankylosing spondylitis. TCRdb re-called the 5' RACE reads through MiXCR, storing one row per CDR3 protein. The data contain more than 600,000 distinct CDR3 sequences, around 20% of them singletons. Their recognized antigens are unknown. Findings and limits, study-wide: A TCR beta motif made of about 8 highly homologous variants seemed typical of ankylosing spondylitis blood.

Sequences were obtained from blood, either unsorted or a sorted T cell fraction (not recorded which). The receptors stem from a male donor with ankylosing spondylitis.

The rearrangement uses TRBV10-3 and TRBJ2-7; 11 bases are shared with TRBD2. Germline CDR1 is ENHRY and CDR2 is SYGVKD. The CDR3 is 14 amino acids. The junction had 3 bases not matched to a gene; V was cut back by 4 bases and J by 4 bases. The CDR3 bases are TGTGCCATCAGTGTTTCTAGCGGGAGGTACGAGCAGTACTTC. It translates to CAISVSSGRYEQYF.

The count of this clonotype is one. The V and J genes are TRBV6-5 and TRBJ1-1; D is perhaps TRBD1 (5 bases). Between the trimmed V and J ends, which lost 1 base and 6 bases, there was a span of 12 bases. The germline V gene encodes CDR1 MNHEY and CDR2 SVGAGI. CDR3 size: 14 residues. DNA of the CDR3: TGTGCCAGCAGTTACTTCGGCGGAGGGGCTGAAGCTTTCTTT. This sequence encodes CASSYFGGGAEAFF.

The genes are TRBV6-5 and TRBJ1-2; D is unresolved. The V gene's germline CDR1 is MNHEY and CDR2 SVGAGI. This CDR3 has 13 amino acids. The V gene lost 0 bases and the J gene lost 6 bases, with 8 bases spanning the gap. The CDR3: CASSYSNQNGYTF. The DNA of the CDR3 is TGTGCCAGCAGTTACTCGAATCAAAATGGCTACACCTTC.

V usage is TRBV27 and J usage is TRBJ2-1, with D tentatively TRBD1 or TRBD2 (5 bases each). Germline-derived CDR1 and CDR2 are MNHEY and SMNVEV (reference sequence). V shed 5 bases and J shed 7 bases, with 21 bases lying between them. The CDR3 consists of 16 residues. The CDR3, as DNA: TGTGCCAGCAGTCCTCCCATTGGGACCTTTAATAATGAGCAGTTCTTC. It codes for CASSPPIGTFNNEQFF.

The rearrangement uses TRBV7-3 and TRBJ2-7, with TRBD2 identical over 9 bases. Unmatched junction bases numbered 6, after V lost 2 bases and J lost 4 bases. CDR1 and CDR2 from the germline V gene are SGHTA and FQGTGA. This CDR3 comprises 15 residues. This chain's CDR3 is CASSLRGGREYEQYF. CDR3 bases: TGTGCCAGCAGCTTACGAGGCGGGAGGGAGTACGAGCAGTACTTC.

This clonotype appeared a few times. The CDR3 coding sequence is TGTGCCAGCAGTTCCCCAACGGGTATCACAGATACGCAGTATTTT. Translated: CASSSPTGITDTQYF. The rearrangement joins TRBV11-2 to TRBJ2-3; D not resolved. This CDR3 region has 15 residues. Germline assignment: CDR1 SGHAT and CDR2 FQNNGV. V was shortened by 6 bases and J by 2 bases, with 15 bases between the two germline ends.

The chain combines TRBV7-6 with TRBJ2-3, with D unresolved. Looked up from germline, CDR1 is SGHVS and CDR2 is FNYEAQ. The CDR3 runs 15 residues. V lost 7 bases to trimming and J lost 5 bases, with 19 bases between them. The CDR3 DNA reads as TGTGCCAGCACCCGTACGGGTGGCGTCGGAGATACGCAGTATTTT. Protein sequence: CASTRTGGVGDTQYF. Based on the CDR3 plus reference TRBV7-6 and TRBJ2-3, the full variable domain is GAGVSQSPRYKVTKRGQDVALRCDPISGHVSLYWYRQALGQGPEFLTYFNYEAQQDKSGLPNDRFSAERPEGSISTLTIQRTEQRDSAMYRCASTRTGGVGDTQYFGPGTRLTVL.

This clonotype was counted between two and nine times. J is TRBJ2-2 and V is TRBV6-1, with a weak D call TRBD2 (5 bases). Germline V gene data show CDR1 as MNHNS and CDR2 as SASEGT. The CDR3 runs to 13 residues. Trimming removed 4 bases from V and 5 bases from J, with 8 bases in between. Here the CDR3 reads CASSGPGTGELFF. CDR3 DNA sequence: TGTGCCAGCAGTGGCCCGGGGACCGGGGAGCTGTTTTTT.

V and J are TRBV4-2 and TRBJ1-1; tentative D call: TRBD1 (6 bases). Trimming took 1 base from V and 5 from J, leaving 11 bases between them. The length of the CDR3 is 14 residues. Germline V gene lookup returns CDR1 LGHNA and CDR2 YNFKEQ. CDR3 coding DNA: TGTGCCAGCAGCCAAGCCCCAGGGGATACTGAAGCTTTCTTT. This translates into CASSQAPGDTEAFF.

This chain uses TRBV5-6 with TRBJ1-2; 7 nucleotides line up with TRBD1. This CDR3 region has 15 residues. V shed 2 bases, J shed 5 bases, and the junction held 9 bases outside the gene matches. Germline loops: CDR1 SGHDT, CDR2 YYEEEE. CDR3 sequence reads: CASSFGPQGGYGYTF. Here the CDR3 DNA reads TGTGCCAGCAGCTTTGGGCCCCAGGGGGGGTATGGCTACACCTTC.

This chain uses TRBV29-1 with TRBJ2-5; the D call may be TRBD1 or TRBD2 (6 bases each). Per the germline V gene, CDR1 is SQVTM and CDR2 is ANQGSEA. This CDR3 has 12 amino acids. The V end was cut by 4 bases, the J end by 5 bases, with 11 bases between. CDR3: CSVVYGGETQYF. The CDR3, as DNA: TGCAGCGTTGTTTACGGGGGCGAGACCCAGTACTTC.

The rearrangement joins TRBV29-1 to TRBJ2-7, with 9 positions matching TRBD2. Trimming removed 1 base from V and 2 bases from J; junction bases left unmatched: 9. The CDR3 covers 16 residues. CDR1 SQVTM and CDR2 ANQGSEA come from the germline V gene. CDR3 in DNA: TGCAGCGTTGAAGGGCTAGCGGGACTTCTTCCCTACGAGCAGTACTTC. It is translated as CSVEGLAGLLPYEQYF.

V is TRBV6-1 and J is TRBJ2-5, with 8 bases matching TRBD1. The CDR3 totals 15 residues. The V gene end was trimmed by 6 bases and the J gene end by 0 bases; junction bases not matched to a gene: 6. Germline assignment: CDR1 MNHNS and CDR2 SASEGT. CDR3 sequence (DNA): TGTGCCAGCAGCCGGGGACAGGTCTACCAAGAGACCCAGTACTTC. Protein: CASSRGQVYQETQYF.

The table lists this clonotype with a few counts. The chain links TRBV25-1 to TRBJ1-2, with D unclear. CDR1 and CDR2 from the germline V gene are MGHDK and SYGVNS. The CDR3 runs to 14 residues. Trimming took 2 bases from V and 8 from J, leaving 15 bases between them. CDR3: CASSERWYSRGYTF. CDR3 nucleotide sequence: TGTGCCAGCAGTGAACGGTGGTACTCACGGGGCTACACCTTC.

The chain combines TRBV12-3 or TRBV12-4 with TRBJ2-7, with 11 positions matching TRBD1. This CDR3 region has 13 residues. The V gene end was trimmed by 8 bases and the J gene end by 5 bases; junction bases not matched to a gene: 5. CDR3 DNA: TGTGCCAGCCGTTGGGACAGGGGGGACGAGCAGTACTTC. As protein: CASRWDRGDEQYF.

This clonotype was counted only a few times. This chain links TRBV20-1 with TRBJ1-1; D not certain. This CDR3 has 14 residues. CDR1 DFQATT and CDR2 SNEGSKA come from the germline V gene (reference sequence). Trimming cost V 6 bases and J 0 bases, with 14 bases left between them. The DNA for the CDR3 is TGCAGTGCCTCTTCCACAGCCTTGAACACTGAAGCTTTCTTT. Amino acids: CSASSTALNTEAFF.

The rearrangement joins TRBV6-1 to TRBJ2-3; D not certain. The CDR3 covers 13 residues. Germline V gives CDR1 MNHNS, CDR2 SASEGT. The V end lost 4 bases, the J end lost 3 bases, and 8 bases lay between the germline ends. This chain's CDR3 is CASSGLVTDTQYF. The CDR3 DNA reads TGTGCCAGCAGTGGGCTAGTTACAGATACGCAGTATTTT.

This clonotype showed up many times. In nucleotides, the CDR3 is TGTGCCAGCAGCTTAGGGACAGGGGGTGAATCACCCCTCCACTTT. Protein product: CASSLGTGGESPLHF. The V gene is TRBV7-9, the J gene TRBJ1-6; TRBD1 agrees at 10 bases. The CDR3 is made up of 15 amino acids. V trimming: 1 base; J trimming: 10 bases; junction bases outside the gene matches: 4. CDR1 SEHNR and CDR2 FQNEAQ come from the germline V gene (reference sequence).

This clonotype was counted ten times or more. The chain links TRBV5-1 to TRBJ2-3, with D maybe TRBD2 (6 bases). Trimming cost V 0 bases and J 6 bases, with 14 bases left between them. CDR1 and CDR2 from the germline V gene are SGHRS and YFSETQ. CDR3 length equals 15 residues. The CDR3 region has the DNA TGCGCCAGCAGCTTGGCGGGGGATCTTGCGGATACGCAGTATTTT. Its translation is CASSLAGDLADTQYF. The full variable domain, in which reference TRBV5-1 and TRBJ2-3 provide the parts outside the CDR3, is KAGVTQTPRYLIKTRGQQVTLSCSPISGHRSVSWYQQTPGQGLQFLFEYFSETQRNKGNFPGRFSGRQFSNSRSEMNVSTLELGDSALYLCASSLAGDLADTQYFGPGTRLTVL.

V usage is TRBV4-3 and J usage is TRBJ1-2, with 7 bases aligning to TRBD1. From germline, CDR1 is LGHNA and CDR2 YSLEER. This CDR3 has 15 amino acids. With V trimmed by 5 bases and J by 4 bases, 10 bases remained unmatched. This CDR3 is CASSSTGDPLYGYTF. The CDR3 nucleotides are TGCGCCAGCAGCTCTACAGGGGACCCCCTCTATGGCTACACCTTC.

This clonotype turned up a few times. The J gene is TRBJ2-7, the V gene TRBV20-1, with 10 nucleotides matching TRBD2. The J segment lost 2 bases and the V segment lost 1 base, leaving 8 bases of the junction unmatched. CDR3 size: 16 residues. In germline, CDR1 is DFQATT, CDR2 SNEGSKA (reference sequence). The CDR3 reads CSARGGSSGSPYEQYF. CDR3 nucleotides: TGCAGTGCTAGAGGAGGTTCTAGCGGGAGCCCCTACGAGCAGTACTTC.

This clonotype was counted ten times or more. This chain joins TRBV12-3 or TRBV12-4 and TRBJ2-3; D possibly corresponds to TRBD2 (5 bases). V was pared by 1 base and J by 4 bases, with 12 bases between. The CDR3 consists of 15 residues. CDR3 bases: TGTGCCAGCAGTTTAGTTTCGGTACTAGCAGATACGCAGTATTTT. It is translated as CASSLVSVLADTQYF.

This clonotype came up a few times. The chain couples TRBV12-3 or TRBV12-4 to TRBJ2-7; no reliable D call. CDR3 length: 13 amino acids. The germline V and J ends were trimmed by 7 bases and 0 bases, with 10 bases remaining between them. The CDR3 here is CASTSPLSYEQYF. Written as DNA, the CDR3 is TGTGCCAGCACCTCTCCACTCTCCTACGAGCAGTACTTC.

This clonotype has just a few counts. The chain employs TRBV6-1 and TRBJ1-2; D is uncertain. The CDR3 sequence is 13 residues long. V was cut by 4 bases and J by 4 bases, with 10 bases left in between. The germline gives CDR1 MNHNS, CDR2 SASEGT. For the CDR3, the DNA is TGTGCCAGCAGTGGCGGTTGGAGCTATGGCTACACCTTC. It yields the protein CASSGGWSYGYTF.

This clonotype was counted only a few times. The V gene is TRBV5-1, the J gene TRBJ1-1; TRBD1 aligns across 8 bases. The CDR3 consists of 15 residues. Germline values: CDR1 SGHRS, CDR2 YFSETQ. The junction had 6 bases not matched to a gene; V was cut back by 0 bases and J by 5 bases. DNA for the CDR3: TGCGCCAGCAGCTTGGTTACAGGGGGGATTACTGAAGCTTTCTTT. Protein product: CASSLVTGGITEAFF.

This clonotype was counted a few times. This chain uses TRBV29-1 with TRBJ2-3, with D hard to call. V was cut by 8 bases and J by 4 bases, with 22 bases left in between. The CDR3 runs to 15 residues. The germline CDR1 and CDR2 sequences are SQVTM and ANQGSEA. In DNA, the CDR3 is TGCAGCCTTTTGATCCCGGCGGTTACGGCAGATACGCAGTATTTT. This codes for CSLLIPAVTADTQYF.

V gene TRBV9 combines with J gene TRBJ2-5; D possibly corresponds to TRBD2 (5 bases). The V gene lost 2 bases and the J gene lost 3 bases, with 8 bases spanning the gap. CDR3 length equals 13 residues. Germline CDR1 reads SGDLS; CDR2 reads YYNGEE. The CDR3 coding sequence is TGTGCCAGCAGCGTCCAACTAGAAGAGACCCAGTACTTC. This sequence encodes CASSVQLEETQYF.

This clonotype was counted between two and nine times. The V gene is TRBV7-2, the J gene TRBJ2-1; 8 bases agree with TRBD1. V lost 7 bases and J lost 6; bases outside the gene matches: 8. Per germline, CDR1 SGHTA and CDR2 FQGNSA. There are 14 residues in the CDR3. In nucleotides, the CDR3 is TGTGCCAGCATGCGGGACAGGAAAGCCAATGAGCAGTTCTTC. This translates into CASMRDRKANEQFF.

This clonotype was detected only a few times. The rearrangement uses TRBV27 and TRBJ2-3, with D possibly being TRBD1 or TRBD2 (7 bases each). Germline values: CDR1 MNHEY, CDR2 SMNVEV (reference sequence). This CDR3 spans 13 amino acids. V lost 8 bases to trimming and J lost 7 bases, with 16 bases between them. CDR3 coding DNA: TGTGCCAGCGGGACAGCCGGGGGGAATACGCAGTATTTT. Amino acids: CASGTAGGNTQYF.